This T cell receptor beta chain was identified during a study of shared clonotypes between healthy human individuals. The donors, all of them Caucasian adults, lived in Nashville, Tennessee. The CDR3 has 16 amino acids. Trimming pared 8 bases from V and 4 bases from J, leaving 21 bases between. Germline V gives CDR1 SGHVS, CDR2 FQNEAQ. At the deep level, the assay was run. Unsorted PBMC DNA sequencing spanned ten immunoSEQ deep assay plates. Assay: immunoSEQ multiplex PCR; the TCRdb copy retains only in-frame clones and omits some. The data contain about half a million clones, about 85% of them seen just once; the ten biggest clones take up roughly 13%.

This clonotype originated in a woman in her forties in good health. Some clones in this sample may be carry-over from other donors' samples. The sequenced sample consisted of PBMCs. The chain is built from TRBV7-8 and TRBJ2-1; D tentatively reads TRBD1 or TRBD2 (6 bases each). This CDR3 reads CASLGGRLANYNEQFF. CDR3 bases: TGTGCCAGCCTTGGGGGGCGCCTAGCTAATTACAATGAGCAGTTCTTC.